This passage covers 3 T cell receptor beta chains from one sample sequenced in a study of radiotherapy plus CTLA-4 blockade in lung cancer. Sequencing used immunoSEQ multiplex PCR; TCRdb keeps in-frame clones, though not all of them. The profile shows roughly 24,000 clones, approximately 77% of them singletons. Source: peripheral blood, taken from a patient treated with radiotherapy plus ipilimumab. These receptors originate from a human donor with non-small cell lung cancer that progressed on radiotherapy plus ipilimumab.

This clone has just a few counts. The chain combines TRBV28 with TRBJ2-7; 14 bases are a match to TRBD2. The junction had 7 bases not matched to a gene; V was cut back by 3 bases and J by 6 bases. CDR3 length: 16 amino acids. The germline V gene has CDR1 MDHEN and CDR2 SYDVKM. CDR3 residues: CASSFGGGLAGGEQYF. CDR3 nucleotides: TGTGCCAGCAGTTTCGGCGGAGGACTAGCGGGAGGCGAGCAGTACTTC.

V and J are TRBV7-2 and TRBJ1-5; TRBD1 aligns across 7 bases. The CDR3 sequence is 15 residues long. The V gene's germline CDR1 is SGHTA and CDR2 FQGNSA. Trimming removed 5 bases from V and 1 base from J; junction bases left unmatched: 5. CDR3 in DNA: TGTGCCAGCAGCGACCGAGGGGGCAGCAATCAGCCCCAGCATTTT. Its translation: CASSDRGGSNQPQHF.

This clone was recorded only once. V gene TRBV28 combines with J gene TRBJ2-1; a possible D gene is TRBD1 (5 bases). Germline CDR1 reads MDHEN; CDR2 reads SYDVKM. V lost 4 bases, J lost 0 bases, and 13 bases lay in between. The CDR3 spans 16 residues. The CDR3 DNA reads TGTGCCAGCAGTTCCCCGACAGCAAGCTCCTACAATGAGCAGTTCTTC. Translation: CASSSPTASSYNEQFF. Full variable domain (rest looked up from reference TRBV28 and TRBJ2-1): DVKVTQSSRYLVKRTGEKVFLECVQDMDHENMFWYRQDPGLGLRLIYFSYDVKMKEKGDIPEGYSVSREKKERFSLILESASTNQTSMYLCASSSPTASSYNEQFFGPGTRLTVL.